The 18 T cell receptor beta chains below come from one sample, sequenced in a study of blood T cell repertoires in COVID-19. TCRdb's copy holds only in-frame clones and misses some; the assay was immunoSEQ multiplex PCR. The sample has around 300,000 clones, about 87% seen once; the top ten hold about 4.7%. Sequencing input: PBMCs or T cells enriched from blood (not recorded which). The receptor set was obtained from a young man who had recovered from COVID-19.

The chain is built from TRBV24-1 and TRBJ1-5; D remains unclear. This CDR3 region has 14 residues. Per the germline V gene, CDR1 is KGHDR and CDR2 is SFDVKD. V was trimmed by 4 bases and J by 2 bases, leaving 8 bases between them. The DNA of the CDR3 is TGTGCCACCAGTGAGTCCGGGGGCAATCAGCCCCAGCATTTT. Translated: CATSESGGNQPQHF.

The chain carries TRBV24-1 and TRBJ2-2; D gene uncertain. The V and J ends lost 0 bases and 0 bases respectively, with 7 bases between them. The length of the CDR3 is 16 residues. CDR1 is KGHDR and CDR2 is SFDVKD in the germline V gene. CDR3 residues: CATSDLGGPNTGELFF. The DNA of the CDR3 is TGTGCCACCAGTGATTTGGGCGGTCCGAACACCGGGGAGCTGTTTTTT.

The chain couples TRBV7-8 to TRBJ1-1, with a possible D match to TRBD1 (5 bases). Germline lookup yields CDR1 SGHVS and CDR2 FQNEAQ. The CDR3 contains 16 residues. V was pared by 0 bases and J by 0 bases, with 11 bases between. DNA for the CDR3: TGTGCCAGCAGCTTAGCGCAGGGCAGGGTGAACACTGAAGCTTTCTTT. It yields the protein CASSLAQGRVNTEAFF.

The chain combines TRBV12-5 with TRBJ1-1, with no clear D. This CDR3 has 13 residues. V shed 6 bases and J shed 1 base, with 9 bases lying between them. Germline CDR1 and CDR2: LGHNT and FRNRAP. The CDR3 DNA sequence: TGTGCTAGTGGGCGGGAGGAGAACACTGAAGCTTTCTTT. Translated, it gives CASGREENTEAFF.

This rearrangement joins TRBV6-5 to TRBJ2-5; 7 bases map to TRBD1. Trimming removed 4 bases from V and 5 bases from J; junction bases left unmatched: 7. The CDR3 spans 14 residues. Per germline, CDR1 MNHEY and CDR2 SVGAGI. The CDR3 DNA is TGTGCCAGCAGTTTGACAGGGTCAGGGGAGACCCAGTACTTC. Translating gives CASSLTGSGETQYF.

The gene calls are TRBV29-1 and TRBJ1-2; 8 bases are shared with TRBD1. CDR3 length: 14 residues. Losses at the gene ends were 0 bases for V and 8 bases for J; bases not matched to a gene: 8. The germline gives CDR1 SQVTM, CDR2 ANQGSEA. The CDR3 region is CSVEDQGAPQGYTF. In DNA, the CDR3 is TGCAGCGTTGAAGATCAGGGGGCCCCCCAAGGCTACACCTTC.

The J gene is TRBJ1-1, the V gene TRBV28; 9 positions agree with TRBD1. The CDR3 has 13 amino acids. Germline V lookup: CDR1 MDHEN, CDR2 SYDVKM. The V gene end was trimmed by 4 bases and the J gene end by 3 bases; junction bases not matched to a gene: 0. The CDR3 DNA reads TGTGCCAGCAGTTGGACAGGGGACACTGAAGCTTTCTTT. Its translation: CASSWTGDTEAFF. Using reference TRBV28 and TRBJ1-1 for the parts outside the CDR3, the full variable domain is DVKVTQSSRYLVKRTGEKVFLECVQDMDHENMFWYRQDPGLGLRLIYFSYDVKMKEKGDIPEGYSVSREKKERFSLILESASTNQTSMYLCASSWTGDTEAFFGQGTRLTVV.

This clone appeared once. The rearrangement joins TRBV18 to TRBJ2-3; weak D call: TRBD1 (6 bases). The V and J ends lost 1 base and 3 bases respectively, with 14 bases between them. Looked up from germline, CDR1 is KGHSH and CDR2 is LQKENI. CDR3 length: 16 residues. CDR3: CASSPRVRGATDTQYF. The CDR3 DNA reads as TGTGCCAGCTCACCACGAGTCAGGGGTGCGACAGATACGCAGTATTTT.

Concerning this clone: Other DNA sequences in this sample translate to the same CDR3. This chain joins TRBV6-5 and TRBJ2-7; tentative D call: TRBD1 (6 bases). Germline loops: CDR1 MNHEY, CDR2 SVGAGI. V lost 2 bases, J lost 7 bases, and 15 bases lay in between. CDR3 length equals 14 residues. The CDR3 protein is CASSYADRHEEQYF. The CDR3 DNA sequence: TGTGCCAGCAGTTACGCTGACAGGCATGAGGAGCAGTACTTC.

This chain connects TRBV2 to TRBJ1-1; weak D call: TRBD1 (5 bases). The CDR3 extends over 14 amino acids. Trimming took off 1 base at V and 5 bases at J, with 11 bases between the two ends. CDR1 is SNHLY and CDR2 is FYNNEI in the germline V gene. In DNA, the CDR3 is TGTGCCAGCAGTGAAGGCAGGGCGTTAACTGAAGCTTTCTTT. Translation: CASSEGRALTEAFF.

V usage is TRBV7-9 and J usage is TRBJ1-1; 9 bases are a match to TRBD1. V lost 4 bases to trimming and J lost 0 bases; unmatched junction nucleotides: 12. The CDR3 spans 18 residues. Germline V gene sequence: CDR1 SEHNR, CDR2 FQNEAQ (reference sequence). CDR3 coding DNA: TGTGCCAGCAGCTCCGGGACAGGGATCTGGGGGGTGAACACTGAAGCTTTCTTT. It yields the protein CASSSGTGIWGVNTEAFF.

This chain connects TRBV4-1 to TRBJ2-7; tentatively, D is TRBD1 (6 bases). This CDR3 spans 14 amino acids. The V and J ends lost 0 bases and 2 bases respectively, with 8 bases between them. CDR1 MGHRA and CDR2 YSYEKL come from the germline V gene. The chain's CDR3 is CASSQDSGAYEQYF. CDR3 sequence (DNA): TGCGCCAGCAGCCAAGATTCAGGGGCCTACGAGCAGTACTTC.

The V gene is TRBV6-5, the J gene TRBJ2-1; a possible D gene is TRBD2 (7 bases). The germline V and J ends were trimmed by 2 bases and 3 bases, with 11 bases remaining between them. This CDR3 has 15 amino acids. From germline, CDR1 is MNHEY and CDR2 SVGAGI. The CDR3 protein is CASSYEGGLYNEQFF. The CDR3 nucleotides are TGTGCCAGCAGTTACGAGGGGGGGCTCTACAATGAGCAGTTCTTC.

The chain combines TRBV27 with TRBJ1-4; 7 bases match TRBD1. In germline, CDR1 is MNHEY, CDR2 SMNVEV (reference sequence). The CDR3 runs 17 residues. With 6 bases clipped from V and 0 bases from J, the junction kept 10 bases outside the gene matches. CDR3 DNA: TGTGCCAGCAGCCATACCGGGACAGCAACAACTAATGAAAAACTGTTTTTT. Its protein is CASSHTGTATTNEKLFF.

The CDR3 spells CASSTGSHNEQFF. The CDR3 DNA reads TGTGCCAGCTCCACAGGAAGCCACAATGAGCAGTTCTTC. This chain joins TRBV18 and TRBJ2-1; D may be TRBD1 (5 bases). CDR3 length: 13 residues. Trimming took off 6 bases at V and 5 bases at J, with 11 bases between the two ends. CDR1 is KGHSH and CDR2 is LQKENI in the germline V gene. Full variable domain (remainder filled in from reference TRBV18 and TRBJ2-1): NAGVMQNPRHLVRRRGQEARLRCSPMKGHSHVYWYRQLPEEGLKFMVYLQKENIIDESGMPKERFSAEFPKEGPSILRIQQVVRGDSAAYFCASSTGSHNEQFFGPGTRLTVL.

The J gene is TRBJ2-5, the V gene TRBV3-1 (or the pseudogene TRBV3-2); 13 nucleotides agree with TRBD2. Germline CDR1 reads LGHDT; CDR2 reads YNNKEL (reference sequence). Trimming took 4 bases from V and 5 from J; bases not matched to a gene: 7. CDR3 length equals 16 residues. The CDR3 DNA follows: TGTGCCAGCAGCCTCAGGACTAGCGGGGGACAGGAGACCCAGTACTTC. It codes for CASSLRTSGGQETQYF.

This clone has just one count. V and J are TRBV19 and TRBJ1-1; no firm D call. V was clipped by 5 bases and J by 11 bases, with 9 bases between them. The V gene's germline CDR1 is LNHDA and CDR2 SQIVND (reference sequence). The CDR3 loop spans 10 amino acids. This chain's CDR3 is CASSVLWAFF. In nucleotides, the CDR3 is TGTGCCAGTAGTGTACTGTGGGCTTTCTTT. The whole variable domain, remainder taken from reference TRBV19 and TRBJ1-1, is DGGITQSPKYLFRKEGQNVTLSCEQNLNHDAMYWYRQDPGQGLRLIYYSQIVNDFQKGDIAEGYSVSREKKESFPLTVTSAQKNPTAFYLCASSVLWAFFGQGTRLTVV.

This clone was picked up one time. This sample also contains other DNA sequences that code for the same CDR3. The chain carries TRBV9 and TRBJ1-5; D unclear. Trimming took off 2 bases at V and 0 bases at J, with 9 bases between the two ends. Germline V gives CDR1 SGDLS, CDR2 YYNGEE. CDR3 length: 15 amino acids. CDR3 amino acids: CASSVGGYSNQPQHF. The CDR3 DNA reads TGTGCCAGCAGCGTTGGAGGGTATAGCAATCAGCCCCAGCATTTT. Complete variable domain (other parts from reference TRBV9 and TRBJ1-5): DSGVTQTPKHLITATGQRVTLRCSPRSGDLSVYWYQQSLDQGLQFLIQYYNGEERAKGNILERFSAQQFPDLHSELNLSSLELGDSALYFCASSVGGYSNQPQHFGDGTRLSIL.